The next 11 T cell receptor beta chains were all read from a single sample in a study of PD-1 blockade in classical Hodgkin lymphoma (dated by TCRdb to the early 2020s). The library came from the immunoSEQ multiplex PCR assay. TCRdb mirrors the immuneACCESS table, restricted to in-frame sequences. Some clones are absent from its copies; in checked studies, under half trace to an unresolved V gene, and the reason for the others is unknown. The sample profile shows about 18,000 clones; 65% to 90% of them were found once. Jointly, the top ten make up 24% of the sample. The intended sense of this specimen's time point label: cycle 1 day 1 (C1D1), immediately before nivolumab initiation. Every trial patient had relapsed following autologous stem cell transplantation, and prior brentuximab vedotin exposure was what differed among cohorts A, B and C. The specimen comprised peripheral blood mononuclear cells (PBMCs), sampled at baseline. The receptors come from a human donor with classical Hodgkin lymphoma.

This clone is termed hyperexpanded. This chain links TRBV5-6 with TRBJ2-2; possible D gene TRBD2, 6 bases. V lost 3 bases and J lost 1, with 19 bases in between. Looked up from germline, CDR1 is SGHDT and CDR2 is YYEEEE. The CDR3 covers 18 residues. CDR3 in DNA: TGTGCCAGCAGCTCCCATATATGGGGGGAGAAGAACACCGGGGAGCTGTTTTTT. This gives the protein CASSSHIWGEKNTGELFF.

This clone was counted only a few times. The chain couples TRBV19 to TRBJ2-4, with TRBD1 identical over 12 bases. Looked up from germline, CDR1 is LNHDA and CDR2 is SQIVND (reference sequence). The CDR3 covers 18 residues. V lost 5 bases and J lost 0; bases outside the gene matches: 8. CDR3 in amino acids: CASSLGTGGGLAKNIQYF. The CDR3 DNA reads as TGTGCCAGTAGTCTAGGGACAGGGGGCGGCCTAGCCAAAAACATTCAGTACTTC.

The J gene is TRBJ1-5, the V gene TRBV4-2, with 7 bases aligning to TRBD1. V was pared by 0 bases and J by 6 bases, with 5 bases of the junction left unmatched. Per germline, CDR1 LGHNA and CDR2 YNFKEQ. This CDR3 is built from 15 residues. CDR3 protein: CASSQENRGGQPQHF. In nucleotides, the CDR3 is TGTGCCAGCAGCCAAGAGAACAGGGGAGGTCAGCCCCAGCATTTT.

The chain links TRBV6-5 to TRBJ2-7, with TRBD1 matching over 10 bases. CDR1 and CDR2 (germline): MNHEY, SVGAGI. This CDR3 is built from 15 residues. Trimming at V came to 6 bases and at J to 4 bases, leaving 9 bases not matched to a gene. CDR3 amino acids: CASSDRGRTIYEQYF. CDR3 nucleotides: TGTGCCAGCAGCGACAGGGGGCGAACCATTTACGAGCAGTACTTC.

The V and J genes are TRBV11-2 and TRBJ2-5; D is ambiguous. Trimming removed 0 bases from V and 6 bases from J, with 14 bases in between. The CDR3 contains 15 residues. From germline, CDR1 is SGHAT and CDR2 FQNNGV. This chain's CDR3 is CASSLDRVGMKTQYF. DNA for the CDR3: TGTGCCAGCAGCTTAGATCGTGTAGGGATGAAGACCCAGTACTTC.

This clone was found once. The chain couples TRBV19 to TRBJ2-2; D is perhaps TRBD1 (8 bases). Germline lookup yields CDR1 LNHDA and CDR2 SQIVND (reference sequence). This CDR3 spans 14 amino acids. Trimming cost V 7 bases and J 7 bases, with 16 bases left between them. The CDR3 protein is CASTGQGGVGELFF. In DNA form, the CDR3 reads TGTGCCAGTACCGGACAGGGAGGGGTCGGGGAGCTGTTTTTT.

The genes are TRBV16 and TRBJ2-7, with 9 bases aligning to TRBD1. CDR1 and CDR2 from the germline V gene are KGHSY and FQNENV. The CDR3 totals 14 residues. V was pared by 4 bases and J by 5 bases, with 6 bases of the junction left unmatched. CDR3 residues: CASSLRTGEHEQYF. The CDR3, as DNA: TGTGCCAGCAGCCTTCGGACAGGGGAACACGAGCAGTACTTC.

This chain connects TRBV28 to TRBJ2-7, with a tentative D call TRBD2 (5 bases). The V end lost 5 bases, the J end lost 1 base, and 15 bases lay between the germline ends. The germline V gene has CDR1 MDHEN and CDR2 SYDVKM. This CDR3 comprises 15 residues. The CDR3 protein is CASSGPYEGSYEQYF. DNA for the CDR3: TGTGCCAGCAGTGGTCCGTACGAGGGATCCTACGAGCAGTACTTC.

This chain links TRBV5-1 with TRBJ2-1, with 7 bases fitting TRBD2. Trimming cost V 5 bases and J 7 bases; bases outside gene matches: 3. Germline V gene data show CDR1 as SGHRS and CDR2 as YFSETQ. There are 12 residues in the CDR3. The CDR3 is CASRSSGNEQFF. Written as DNA, the CDR3 is TGCGCCAGCAGGTCTAGCGGAAATGAGCAGTTCTTC.

The chain is built from TRBV28 and TRBJ2-7; tentatively, D is TRBD1 or TRBD2 (6 bases each). The CDR3 sequence is 16 residues long. Germline values: CDR1 MDHEN, CDR2 SYDVKM. V gave up 7 bases and J gave up 6 bases, with 25 bases separating them. The chain's CDR3 is CASTPLRGARPVEQYF. The DNA for the CDR3 is TGTGCCAGCACCCCGTTAAGGGGGGCGAGGCCAGTCGAGCAGTACTTC.

Written as DNA, the CDR3 is TGCAGCGTTGACAGTTTCGAGACCCAGTACTTC. As protein: CSVDSFETQYF. The chain combines TRBV29-1 with TRBJ2-5, with no clear D. Germline-derived CDR1 and CDR2 are SQVTM and ANQGSEA. The CDR3 sequence is 11 residues long. Trimming left V 3 bases short and J 5 bases short, with 7 bases between.